The 6 T cell receptor beta chains below were found in one sample sequenced in a study of CD8+CD57+ T cells in acquired aplastic anemia. It was genomic DNA that served as the template for profiling TCR beta VDJ and CDR3. MiXCR was run by TCRdb on the reads, yielding one entry per CDR3 protein. The sample includes around 290,000 distinct CDR3 sequences, approximately 57% of them seen just once. Selection for sequencing was limited to patients who had shown CD8+CD57+ cell expansion by flow cytometry. The source material was sorted CD4+, CD8+, or CD8+CD57+ T cells (not recorded which) from PBMCs. Receptors were obtained from a human donor with aplastic anemia.

V and J are TRBV6-5 and TRBJ2-7; D is perhaps TRBD1 (6 bases). CDR3 length: 16 amino acids. V lost 6 bases and J lost 3, with 21 bases in between. Germline V CDR1 and CDR2: MNHEY, SVGAGI. Written as DNA, the CDR3 is TGTGCCAGCAGCCTACAGGATGACAGGAGTTACTACGAGCAGTACTTC. This translates into CASSLQDDRSYYEQYF.

This clonotype came up many times. The rearrangement joins TRBV7-8 to TRBJ2-5; TRBD2 agrees at 9 bases. There are 16 residues in the CDR3. V lost 2 bases to trimming and J lost 4 bases; unmatched junction nucleotides: 8. CDR1 is SGHVS, CDR2 FQNEAQ, per germline. The CDR3 DNA reads as TGTGCCAGCAGCTTATGGGCGGGGGGGCCCGGAGAGACCCAGTACTTC. Translating it yields CASSLWAGGPGETQYF.

This clonotype occurred once. The rearrangement uses TRBV29-1 and TRBJ2-7, with 8 bases fitting TRBD1. The CDR3 consists of 13 residues. The germline gives CDR1 SQVTM, CDR2 ANQGSEA. V dropped 4 bases and J dropped 0; count of bases not matched to a gene: 2. This CDR3 is CSVAGGPSYEQYF. The CDR3 nucleotides are TGCAGCGTTGCAGGGGGCCCCTCCTACGAGCAGTACTTC.

This clonotype was picked up many times. The rearrangement uses TRBV5-1 and TRBJ2-3; D may be TRBD1 (6 bases). The germline V gene encodes CDR1 SGHRS and CDR2 YFSETQ. There are 14 residues in the CDR3. V was cut by 2 bases and J by 4 bases, with 11 bases left in between. The CDR3 spells CASSFGQPPDTQYF. CDR3 DNA sequence: TGCGCCAGCAGCTTTGGACAGCCCCCAGATACGCAGTATTTT.

A single count supports this clonotype. The germline gene is not matched at one end of the junction; a read error may be the cause. This rearrangement joins TRBV5-1 to TRBJ2-7; TRBD2 agrees at 12 bases. Judging by the DNA end, TRBJ2-1 fits better; the J call may be wrong. Germline CDR1 and CDR2: SGHRS and YFSETQ. The CDR3 covers 15 residues. As DNA, the CDR3 is TGTGCCAGCAGCCAGTCTAGCGGGGGGGTCGGTGAGCAGTTCTTC. This translates into CASSQSSGGVGEQFF.

The V call is TRBV15, the J call TRBJ2-7; weak D call: TRBD1 (5 bases). The V end was cut by 0 bases, the J end by 10 bases, with 13 bases between. Germline V gene lookup returns CDR1 LNHNV and CDR2 YYDKDF (reference sequence). CDR3 length: 13 residues. The DNA of the CDR3 is TGTGCCACCAGCAGAGATCGAAAGGGGAACCAGTACTTC. Translation: CATSRDRKGNQYF.